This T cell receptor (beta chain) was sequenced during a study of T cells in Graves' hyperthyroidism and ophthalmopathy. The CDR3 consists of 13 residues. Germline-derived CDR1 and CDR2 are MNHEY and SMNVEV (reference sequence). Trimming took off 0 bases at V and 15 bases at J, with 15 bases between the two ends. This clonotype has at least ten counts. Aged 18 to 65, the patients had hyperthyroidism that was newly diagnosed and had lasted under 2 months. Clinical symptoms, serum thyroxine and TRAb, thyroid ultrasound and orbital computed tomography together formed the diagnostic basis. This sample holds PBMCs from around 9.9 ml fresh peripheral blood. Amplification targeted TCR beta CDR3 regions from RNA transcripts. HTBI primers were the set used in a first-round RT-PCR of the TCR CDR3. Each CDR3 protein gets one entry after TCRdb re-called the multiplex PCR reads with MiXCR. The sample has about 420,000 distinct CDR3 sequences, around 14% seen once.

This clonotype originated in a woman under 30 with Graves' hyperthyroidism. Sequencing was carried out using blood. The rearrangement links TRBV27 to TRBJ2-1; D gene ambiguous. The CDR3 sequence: CASSLSPLAAAFF. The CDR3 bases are TGTGCCAGCAGTTTATCGCCCTTGGCGGCCGCGTTCTTC.